One sample yielded the 26 T cell receptor beta chains listed below, sequenced in a study of CD8 T cells in ankylosing spondylitis. One entry per CDR3 protein, called by TCRdb with MiXCR from the 5' RACE reads. The table has around 23,000 distinct CDR3 sequences, about 17% seen once. Source material: blood. These receptors came from a male donor with ankylosing spondylitis or in good health (not recorded which).

The chain joins TRBV4-3 to TRBJ2-2; weak D call: TRBD1 (6 bases). CDR3 length: 15 amino acids. V was clipped by 5 bases and J by 0 bases, with 10 bases between them. Germline V CDR1 and CDR2: LGHNA, YSLEER. CDR3 residues: CASSTGTTNTGELFF. The CDR3 DNA sequence: TGCGCCAGCAGCACCGGGACAACGAACACCGGGGAGCTGTTTTTT.

The table lists this clonotype with many counts. J is TRBJ2-3 and V is TRBV20-1, with a tentative D call TRBD2 (6 bases). CDR3 length: 15 residues. V lost 1 base and J 6 bases, leaving 17 bases between the germline ends. Germline V lookup: CDR1 DFQATT, CDR2 SNEGSKA (reference sequence). The CDR3 sequence is CSARGLVGPYDTQYF. DNA for the CDR3: TGCAGTGCTAGAGGACTAGTGGGCCCCTACGATACGCAGTATTTT.

This clonotype was counted a few times. The V and J genes are TRBV28 and TRBJ2-3; the match to TRBD1 covers 9 bases. The germline CDR1 and CDR2 sequences are MDHEN and SYDVKM. Trimming cost V 7 bases and J 3 bases; bases outside gene matches: 14. This CDR3 spans 17 amino acids. For the CDR3, the DNA is TGTGCCAGCAACACCGGGACAGGGATCCTAAGAACAGATACGCAGTATTTT. Translating it yields CASNTGTGILRTDTQYF.

This clonotype was seen only a few times. The CDR3 spells CASSLDPAGGTDTQYF. The CDR3 DNA reads as TGTGCCAGCAGCTTGGATCCAGCGGGAGGCACAGATACGCAGTATTTT. The genes are TRBV5-4 and TRBJ2-3, with 8 positions matching TRBD2. CDR3 length equals 16 residues. From germline, CDR1 is SGHNT and CDR2 YYREEE (reference sequence). With 0 bases clipped from V and 1 base from J, the junction kept 4 bases outside the gene matches.

This clonotype was counted only a few times. The rearrangement joins TRBV20-1 to TRBJ2-2; D perhaps matches TRBD2 (5 bases). This CDR3 comprises 14 residues. V gave up 2 bases and J gave up 7 bases, with 14 bases separating them. Germline CDR1 is DFQATT and CDR2 is SNEGSKA (reference sequence). The CDR3 loop reads CSARRDGLGGELFF. CDR3 DNA sequence: TGCAGTGCTAGACGGGATGGTCTGGGCGGGGAGCTGTTTTTT.

This clonotype was seen ten or more times. The chain links TRBV6-5 to TRBJ1-4, with D tentatively TRBD1 (6 bases). The ends were cut back, 5 bases at V and 12 bases at J, with 13 bases in the middle. Germline V CDR1 and CDR2: MNHEY, SVGAGI. This CDR3 comprises 12 residues. DNA of the CDR3: TGTGCCAGCAGTACCCGAGGGGGGGAACTGTTTTTT. Its translation is CASSTRGGELFF.

This clonotype has just a few counts. This chain uses TRBV2 with TRBJ2-5, with D perhaps TRBD1 (6 bases). The V gene lost 4 bases and the J gene lost 3 bases, with 12 bases spanning the gap. The CDR3 runs to 14 residues. The germline V gene encodes CDR1 SNHLY and CDR2 FYNNEI. Here the CDR3 reads CASSGDISEETQYF. Here the CDR3 DNA reads TGTGCCAGCAGTGGGGACATATCAGAAGAGACCCAGTACTTC. Filled out from reference TRBV2 and TRBJ2-5, the complete variable domain reads EPEVTQTPSHQVTQMGQEVILRCVPISNHLYFYWYRQILGQKVEFLVSFYNNEISEKSEIFDDQFSVERPDGSNFTLKIRSTKLEDSAMYFCASSGDISEETQYFGPGTRLLVL.

This clonotype appeared a few times. This chain links TRBV29-1 with TRBJ2-2; D might be TRBD1 or TRBD2, each matching 6 bases. Germline assignment: CDR1 SQVTM and CDR2 ANQGSEA. The CDR3 totals 13 residues. The CDR3: CSGGGWDTGELFF. Written as DNA, the CDR3 is TGCAGTGGAGGGGGGTGGGACACCGGGGAGCTGTTTTTT.

This clonotype was seen a few times. The CDR3 sequence: CSARRDRGPEAYEQYF. In DNA form, the CDR3 reads TGCAGTGCTAGAAGGGACAGGGGCCCCGAGGCCTACGAGCAGTACTTC. The gene calls are TRBV20-1 and TRBJ2-7, with 10 bases aligning to TRBD1. J gave up 2 bases and V 2 bases, and 9 bases lay outside the gene matches. CDR1 is DFQATT, CDR2 SNEGSKA, per germline (reference sequence). This CDR3 has 16 residues.

This clonotype has just a few counts. The chain is built from TRBV20-1 and TRBJ2-3; D call uncertain. V lost 6 bases and J lost 3, with 13 bases in between. Germline CDR1 reads DFQATT; CDR2 reads SNEGSKA (reference sequence). The CDR3 length is 13 residues. The CDR3 DNA reads as TGCAGTGCCGTTCCGAGCCCAACAGATACGCAGTATTTT. The encoded protein is CSAVPSPTDTQYF.

This clonotype has a handful of counts. The chain couples TRBV12-3 or TRBV12-4 to TRBJ1-5; TRBD1 is a possible D gene (5 bases). V was clipped by 7 bases and J by 0 bases, with 16 bases between them. The CDR3 length is 16 residues. CDR3 in amino acids: CASTLGSGRSNQPQHF. DNA for the CDR3: TGTGCCAGCACCCTGGGTTCAGGGCGTAGCAATCAGCCCCAGCATTTT.

The genes are TRBV27 and TRBJ2-7; maybe TRBD1 (5 bases). Germline-derived CDR1 and CDR2 are MNHEY and SMNVEV (reference sequence). V lost 6 bases and J 0 bases, leaving 15 bases between the germline ends. The CDR3 extends over 15 amino acids. In DNA, the CDR3 is TGTGCCAGCAGCCCTGAAAGGGGCCGCTCCTACGAGCAGTACGTC. Its translation: CASSPERGRSYEQYV.

The table lists this clonotype with many counts. This chain links TRBV10-3 with TRBJ2-5; 7 bases line up with TRBD1. The trim removed 5 bases at V and 4 bases at J, leaving 4 bases unmatched. The CDR3 runs to 13 residues. Germline assignment: CDR1 ENHRY and CDR2 SYGVKD. The CDR3 bases are TGTGCCATCAGTAGGGGGCGCGGAGAGACCCAGTACTTC. The encoded protein is CAISRGRGETQYF.

By sample share, this clonotype is medium-sized. The chain recombines TRBV20-1 with TRBJ2-1; 9 bases are shared with TRBD2. Germline V gives CDR1 DFQATT, CDR2 SNEGSKA (reference sequence). This CDR3 spans 15 amino acids. With V trimmed by 6 bases and J by 9 bases, 15 bases remained unmatched. The CDR3 here is CSAGRNAAGGSEQFF. For the CDR3, the DNA is TGCAGTGCGGGGCGGAATGCAGCGGGAGGTAGTGAGCAGTTCTTC.

This clonotype was counted between two and nine times. The chain recombines TRBV12-3 or TRBV12-4 with TRBJ2-7; D not resolved. V gave up 5 bases and J gave up 2 bases, with 7 bases separating them. This CDR3 has 12 amino acids. The CDR3 spells CASSRTPYEQYF. In DNA, the CDR3 is TGTGCCAGCAGTCGCACCCCCTACGAGCAGTACTTC.

The chain carries TRBV6-2 or TRBV6-3 and TRBJ2-5; 8 bases fit TRBD1. This CDR3 has 15 residues. The germline gives CDR1 MNHEY, CDR2 SVGEGT. Trimming at V came to 4 bases and at J to 5 bases, leaving 9 bases not matched to a gene. The CDR3, as DNA: TGTGCCAGCAGTTCCTCCAGGGGGCTGCCGGAGACCCAGTACTTC. It translates to CASSSSRGLPETQYF.

This clonotype was counted between two and nine times. The chain uses TRBV20-1 and TRBJ2-1, with 10 bases that match TRBD1. The CDR3 has 14 amino acids. The junction had 4 bases not matched to a gene; V was cut back by 6 bases and J by 2 bases. CDR1 is DFQATT and CDR2 is SNEGSKA in the germline V gene (reference sequence). CDR3 amino acids: CSAKTGGTYNEQFF. The DNA of the CDR3 is TGCAGTGCAAAGACAGGGGGCACCTACAATGAGCAGTTCTTC.

This clonotype was seen at least ten times. This chain connects TRBV5-5 to TRBJ2-1, with unresolved D. This CDR3 is built from 15 residues. Germline values: CDR1 SGHKS, CDR2 YYEKEE (reference sequence). V was pared by 4 bases and J by 7 bases, with 18 bases between. CDR3 bases: TGTGCCAGCAGCAATGGCCCCCTTTCTTGGAATGAGCAGTTCTTC. Its protein product is CASSNGPLSWNEQFF.

This clonotype was found many times. The chain links TRBV2 to TRBJ2-1, with a possible D match to TRBD2 (6 bases). Trimming took 4 bases from V and 5 from J, leaving 9 bases between them. CDR3 length: 13 amino acids. Germline V gives CDR1 SNHLY, CDR2 FYNNEI. CDR3 bases: TGTGCCAGCAGTGCTAAGCGGGACAATGAGCAGTTCTTC. Residues: CASSAKRDNEQFF.

This clonotype appeared a few times. V and J are TRBV11-2 and TRBJ2-5; tentatively, D is TRBD2 (5 bases). The CDR3 loop spans 14 amino acids. V was trimmed by 1 base and J by 2 bases, leaving 8 bases between them. CDR1 SGHAT and CDR2 FQNNGV come from the germline V gene. The CDR3 here is CASSLGGYQETQYF. The CDR3 DNA reads as TGTGCCAGCAGCTTAGGCGGGTATCAAGAGACCCAGTACTTC.

At least ten counts were recorded for this clonotype. The V gene is TRBV5-6, the J gene TRBJ2-2; D perhaps matches TRBD1 (5 bases). With 2 bases removed from V and 6 bases from J, the gap between germline ends came to 8 bases. The CDR3 has 13 residues. CDR1 is SGHDT, CDR2 YYEEEE, per germline. The DNA of the CDR3 is TGTGCCAGCAGCTTAAGGGGCGCCGGGGAGCTGTTTTTT. Translating gives CASSLRGAGELFF.

The chain links TRBV6-6 to TRBJ2-7; 7 nucleotides align to TRBD1. The CDR3 runs 16 residues. V lost 1 base, J lost 0 bases, and 6 bases stayed unmatched. Germline V CDR1 and CDR2: MNHNY, SVGAGI (reference sequence). CDR3 amino acids: CASSYWGQRSSYEQYF. The CDR3 coding sequence is TGTGCCAGCAGTTACTGGGGACAGAGAAGCTCCTACGAGCAGTACTTC.

This clonotype was detected a few times. Here the CDR3 reads CASNLALSRDRDYEQYF. The DNA of the CDR3 is TGTGCCAGCAATTTAGCCCTGAGCCGGGACAGGGATTACGAGCAGTACTTC. The chain employs TRBV6-2 or TRBV6-3 and TRBJ2-7, with 9 nucleotides matching TRBD1. CDR3 length: 17 residues. Germline V gives CDR1 MNHEY, CDR2 SVGEGT. With V trimmed by 7 bases and J by 4 bases, 17 bases remained unmatched.

The chain combines TRBV7-2 with TRBJ2-5; D gene unclear. This CDR3 is 13 amino acids long. CDR1 is SGHTA, CDR2 FQGNSA, per germline. V shed 2 bases and J shed 4 bases, with 8 bases lying between them. This chain's CDR3 is CASSLWRTETQYF. For the CDR3, the DNA is TGTGCCAGCAGCTTATGGCGAACAGAGACCCAGTACTTC.

This clonotype was seen a few times. J is TRBJ2-1 and V is TRBV27; tentatively, D is TRBD2 (6 bases). The CDR3 consists of 16 residues. Germline V lookup: CDR1 MNHEY, CDR2 SMNVEV (reference sequence). The V end was cut by 2 bases, the J end by 8 bases, with 19 bases between. The CDR3 protein is CASSLNLASPQDEQFF. The CDR3 DNA reads TGTGCCAGCAGTTTAAACCTAGCGAGCCCCCAGGATGAGCAGTTCTTC.

This chain uses TRBV6-6 with TRBJ2-7, with D uncertain. V lost 6 bases and J 0 bases, leaving 12 bases between the germline ends. The CDR3 is 14 amino acids. In germline, CDR1 is MNHNY, CDR2 SVGAGI (reference sequence). The CDR3 is CASSYPTSSYEQYF. CDR3 DNA: TGTGCCAGCAGCTACCCCACGAGCTCCTACGAGCAGTACTTC.